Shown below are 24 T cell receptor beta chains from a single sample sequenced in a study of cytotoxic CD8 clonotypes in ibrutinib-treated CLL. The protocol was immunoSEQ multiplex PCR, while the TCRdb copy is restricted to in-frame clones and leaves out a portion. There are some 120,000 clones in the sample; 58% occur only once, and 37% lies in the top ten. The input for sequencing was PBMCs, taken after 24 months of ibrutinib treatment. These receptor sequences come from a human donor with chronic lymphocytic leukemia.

The CDR3 loop reads CASSLGGEGTDTQYF. The CDR3 DNA is TGTGCCAGCAGCTTAGGGGGAGAGGGGACAGATACGCAGTATTTT. The rearrangement uses TRBV7-2 and TRBJ2-3; either TRBD1 or TRBD2 may supply D (5 bases each). Germline CDR1 is SGHTA and CDR2 is FQGNSA. This CDR3 is built from 15 residues. V was trimmed by 1 base and J by 3 bases, leaving 11 bases between them. The full variable domain, with the rest looked up from reference TRBV7-2 and TRBJ2-3, is GAGVSQSPSNKVTEKGKDVELRCDPISGHTALYWYRQSLGQGLEFLIYFQGNSAPDKSGLPSDRFSAERTGGSVSTLTIQRTQQEDSAVYLCASSLGGEGTDTQYFGPGTRLTVL.

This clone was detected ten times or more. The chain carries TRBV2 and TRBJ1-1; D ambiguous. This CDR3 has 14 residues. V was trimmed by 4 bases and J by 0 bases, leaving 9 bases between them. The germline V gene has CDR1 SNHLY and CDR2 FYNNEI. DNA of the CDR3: TGTGCCAGCAGTGTGATACAGATGAACACTGAAGCTTTCTTT. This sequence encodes CASSVIQMNTEAFF.

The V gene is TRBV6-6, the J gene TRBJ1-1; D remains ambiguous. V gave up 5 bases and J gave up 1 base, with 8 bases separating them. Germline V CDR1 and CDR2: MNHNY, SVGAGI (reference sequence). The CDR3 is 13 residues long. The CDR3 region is CASSRSKNTEAFF. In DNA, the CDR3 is TGTGCCAGCAGTCGATCCAAGAACACTGAAGCTTTCTTT.

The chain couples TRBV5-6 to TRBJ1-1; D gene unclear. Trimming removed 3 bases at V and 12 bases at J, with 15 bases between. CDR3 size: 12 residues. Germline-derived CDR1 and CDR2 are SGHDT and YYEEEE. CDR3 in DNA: TGTGCCAGCAGCTACCGGACGACCGATCCTTTCTTT. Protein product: CASSYRTTDPFF.

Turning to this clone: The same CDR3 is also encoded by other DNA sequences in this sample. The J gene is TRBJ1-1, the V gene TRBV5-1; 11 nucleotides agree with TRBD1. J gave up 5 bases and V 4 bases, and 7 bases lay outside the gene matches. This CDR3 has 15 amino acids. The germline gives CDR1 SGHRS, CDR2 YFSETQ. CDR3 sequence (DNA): TGCGCCAGCAGCGTAGGACAGGGGGCGAGAACTGAAGCTTTCTTT. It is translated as CASSVGQGARTEAFF.

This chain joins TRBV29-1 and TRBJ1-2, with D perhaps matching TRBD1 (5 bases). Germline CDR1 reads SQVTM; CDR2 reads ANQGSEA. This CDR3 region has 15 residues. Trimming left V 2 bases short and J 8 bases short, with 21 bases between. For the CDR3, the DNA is TGCAGCGTTGAACCCCAGGGAGGGATGGAGGTAGGCTACACCTTC. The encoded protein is CSVEPQGGMEVGYTF.

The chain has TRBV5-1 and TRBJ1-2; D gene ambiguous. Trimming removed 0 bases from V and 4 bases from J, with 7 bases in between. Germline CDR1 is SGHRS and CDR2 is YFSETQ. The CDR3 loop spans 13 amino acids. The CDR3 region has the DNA TGCGCCAGCAGCTTGGGCCAGGTCTATGGCTACACCTTC. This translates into CASSLGQVYGYTF.

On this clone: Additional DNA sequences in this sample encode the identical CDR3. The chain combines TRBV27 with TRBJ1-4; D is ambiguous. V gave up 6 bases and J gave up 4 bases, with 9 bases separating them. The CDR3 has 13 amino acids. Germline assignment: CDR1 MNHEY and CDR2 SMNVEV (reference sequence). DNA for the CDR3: TGTGCCAGCAGAGGTGGGGTTAATGAAAAACTGTTTTTT. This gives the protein CASRGGVNEKLFF. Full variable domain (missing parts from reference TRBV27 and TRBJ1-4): EAQVTQNPRYLITVTGKKLTVTCSQNMNHEYMSWYRQDPGLGLRQIYYSMNVEVTDKGDVPEGYKVSRKEKRNFPLILESPSPNQTSLYFCASRGGVNEKLFFGSGTQLSVL.

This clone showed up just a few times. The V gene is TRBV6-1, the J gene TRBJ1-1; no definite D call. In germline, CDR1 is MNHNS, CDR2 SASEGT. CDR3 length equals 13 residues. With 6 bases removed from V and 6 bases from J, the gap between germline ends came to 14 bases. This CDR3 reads CASRDQLVAEAFF. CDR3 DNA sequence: TGTGCCAGCAGGGACCAGTTAGTGGCTGAAGCTTTCTTT.

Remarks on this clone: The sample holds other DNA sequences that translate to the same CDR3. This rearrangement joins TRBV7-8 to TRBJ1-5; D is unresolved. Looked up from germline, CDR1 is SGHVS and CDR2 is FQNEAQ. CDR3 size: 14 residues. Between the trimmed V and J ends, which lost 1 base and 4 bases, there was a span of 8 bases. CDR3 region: CASSLGLRNQPQHF. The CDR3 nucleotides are TGTGCCAGCAGCTTAGGCCTGAGGAATCAGCCCCAGCATTTT.

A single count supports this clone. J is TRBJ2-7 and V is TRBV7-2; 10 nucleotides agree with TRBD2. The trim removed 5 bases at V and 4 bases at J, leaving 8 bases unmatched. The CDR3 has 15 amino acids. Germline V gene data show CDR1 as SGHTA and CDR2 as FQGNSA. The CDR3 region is CASSAELAGLYEQYF. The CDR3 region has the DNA TGTGCCAGCAGCGCCGAACTAGCGGGGTTGTACGAGCAGTACTTC. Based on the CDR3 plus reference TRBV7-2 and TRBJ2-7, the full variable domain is GAGVSQSPSNKVTEKGKDVELRCDPISGHTALYWYRQSLGQGLEFLIYFQGNSAPDKSGLPSDRFSAERTGGSVSTLTIQRTQQEDSAVYLCASSAELAGLYEQYFGPGTRLTVT.

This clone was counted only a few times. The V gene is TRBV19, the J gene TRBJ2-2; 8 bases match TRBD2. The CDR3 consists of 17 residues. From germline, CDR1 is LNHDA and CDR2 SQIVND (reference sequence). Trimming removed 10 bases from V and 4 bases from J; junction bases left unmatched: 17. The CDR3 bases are TGTGCCATTCTTGTTACCCGGGGGGGCCGTCGCACCGGGGAGCTGTTTTTT. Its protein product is CAILVTRGGRRTGELFF.

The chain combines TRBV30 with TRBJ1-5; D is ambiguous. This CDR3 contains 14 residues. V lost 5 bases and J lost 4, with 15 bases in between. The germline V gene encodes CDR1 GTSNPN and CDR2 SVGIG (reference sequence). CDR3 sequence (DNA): TGTGCCTGGGATCTCGGGCCGCTGAATCAGCCCCAGCATTTT. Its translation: CAWDLGPLNQPQHF. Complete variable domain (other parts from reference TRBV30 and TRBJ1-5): SQTIHQWPATLVQPVGSPLSLECTVEGTSNPNLYWYRQAAGRGLQLLFYSVGIGQISSEVPQNLSASRPQDRQFILSSKKLLLSDSGFYLCAWDLGPLNQPQHFGDGTRLSIL.

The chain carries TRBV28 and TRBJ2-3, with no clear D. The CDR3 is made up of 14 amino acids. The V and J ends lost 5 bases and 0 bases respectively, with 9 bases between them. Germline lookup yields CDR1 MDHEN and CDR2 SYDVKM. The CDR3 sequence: CASSTPASTDTQYF. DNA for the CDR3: TGTGCCAGCAGTACCCCGGCTAGCACAGATACGCAGTATTTT.

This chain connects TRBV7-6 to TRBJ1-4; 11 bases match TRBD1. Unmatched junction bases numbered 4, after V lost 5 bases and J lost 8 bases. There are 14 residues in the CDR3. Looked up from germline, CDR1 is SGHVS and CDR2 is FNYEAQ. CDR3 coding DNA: TGTGCCAGCAGCCCGGGACAGGGGGGCGAAAAACTGTTTTTT. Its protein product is CASSPGQGGEKLFF.

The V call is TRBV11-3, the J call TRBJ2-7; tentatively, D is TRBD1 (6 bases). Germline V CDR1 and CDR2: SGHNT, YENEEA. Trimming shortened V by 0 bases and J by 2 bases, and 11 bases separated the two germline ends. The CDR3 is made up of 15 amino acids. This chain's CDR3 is CASSLEGASTYEQYF. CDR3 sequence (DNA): TGTGCCAGCAGCTTAGAGGGGGCCTCCACCTACGAGCAGTACTTC.

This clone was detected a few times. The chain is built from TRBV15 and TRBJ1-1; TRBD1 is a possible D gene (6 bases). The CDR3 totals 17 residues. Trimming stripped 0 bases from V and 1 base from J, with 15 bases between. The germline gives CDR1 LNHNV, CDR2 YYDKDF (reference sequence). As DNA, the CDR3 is TGTGCCACCAGCAGAGATGGGAGGGGGAGCCCGAACACTGAAGCTTTCTTT. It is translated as CATSRDGRGSPNTEAFF.

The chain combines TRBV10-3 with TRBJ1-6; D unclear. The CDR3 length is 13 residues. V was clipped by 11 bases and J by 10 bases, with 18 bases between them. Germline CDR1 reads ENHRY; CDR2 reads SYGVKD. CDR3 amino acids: CAARTEMGSPLHF. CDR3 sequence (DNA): TGTGCCGCGCGGACCGAGATGGGATCACCCCTCCACTTT.

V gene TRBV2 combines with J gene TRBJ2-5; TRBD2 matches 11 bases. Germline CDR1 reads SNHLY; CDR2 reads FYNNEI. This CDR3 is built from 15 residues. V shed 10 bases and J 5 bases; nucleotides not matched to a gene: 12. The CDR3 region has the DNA TGTGCCACCCAGGAATGGTTAGCGGGGGGGGAGACCCAGTACTTC. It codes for CATQEWLAGGETQYF.

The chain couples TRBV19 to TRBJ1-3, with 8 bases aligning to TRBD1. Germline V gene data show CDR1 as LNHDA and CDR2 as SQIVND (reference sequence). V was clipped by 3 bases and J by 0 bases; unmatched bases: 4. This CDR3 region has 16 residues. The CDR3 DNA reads TGTGCCAGTAGTATTTCAGGGGGCGTCTCTGGAAACACCATATATTTT. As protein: CASSISGGVSGNTIYF.

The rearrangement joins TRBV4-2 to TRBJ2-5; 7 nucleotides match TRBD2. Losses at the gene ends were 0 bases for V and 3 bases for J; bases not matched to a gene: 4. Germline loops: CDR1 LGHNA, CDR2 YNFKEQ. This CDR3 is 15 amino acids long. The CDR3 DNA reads TGTGCCAGCAGCCAAGAGTTTACTAGCGAAGAGACCCAGTACTTC. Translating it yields CASSQEFTSEETQYF.

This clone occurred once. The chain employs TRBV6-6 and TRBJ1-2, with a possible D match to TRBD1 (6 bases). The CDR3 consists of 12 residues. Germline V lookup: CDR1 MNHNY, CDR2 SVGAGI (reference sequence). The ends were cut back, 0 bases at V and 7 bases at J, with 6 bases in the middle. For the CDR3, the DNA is TGTGCCAGCAGTTACTCAGGGGGTGGCTACACCTTC. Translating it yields CASSYSGGGYTF.

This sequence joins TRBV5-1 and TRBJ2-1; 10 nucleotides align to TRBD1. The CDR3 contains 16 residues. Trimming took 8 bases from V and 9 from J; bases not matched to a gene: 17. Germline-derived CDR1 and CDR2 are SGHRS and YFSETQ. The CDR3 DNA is TGCGCCAGTATGCAACTCCGAGACAGGGGGCTTATTGAGCAGTTCTTC. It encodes CASMQLRDRGLIEQFF.

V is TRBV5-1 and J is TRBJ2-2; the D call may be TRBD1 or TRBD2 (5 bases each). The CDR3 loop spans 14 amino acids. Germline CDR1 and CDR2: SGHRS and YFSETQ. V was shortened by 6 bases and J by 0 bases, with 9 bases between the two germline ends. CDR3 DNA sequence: TGCGCCAGCAATCGGGGCTCGAACACCGGGGAGCTGTTTTTT. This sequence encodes CASNRGSNTGELFF. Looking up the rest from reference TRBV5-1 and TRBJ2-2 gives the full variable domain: KAGVTQTPRYLIKTRGQQVTLSCSPISGHRSVSWYQQTPGQGLQFLFEYFSETQRNKGNFPGRFSGRQFSNSRSEMNVSTLELGDSALYLCASNRGSNTGELFFGEGSRLTVL.